This T cell receptor beta chain was recovered during a study of cytomegalovirus exposure and HLA in healthy donors. Trimming took 4 bases from V and 2 from J; bases not matched to a gene: 4. CDR3 size: 14 residues. Germline CDR1 SGHDT, CDR2 YYEEEE. 13 Jbeta primers and 60 Vbeta primers were used for the PCR. Sequenced by immunoSEQ multiplex PCR; TCRdb stores in-frame clones only, minus some. The sample records some 190,000 clones, 82% being singletons. The sample holds one count of this clone. Its antigen is not identified. General observations from the study: The classifier reportedly diagnosed cytomegalovirus status with high specificity and sensitivity.

The clonotype was recovered from a man aged 35 to 55 in good health and CMV-seronegative. J is TRBJ2-7 and V is TRBV5-6; TRBD1 matches 9 bases. The sample consisted of PBMCs. As DNA, the CDR3 is TGTGCCAGCAGCCGGTGGGACAGGGCCTACGAGCAGTACTTC. This encodes CASSRWDRAYEQYF.